The following is a T cell receptor (beta chain) sequence with its context. PCR was performed using 60 Vbeta and 13 Jbeta primers. Produced via immunoSEQ multiplex PCR; TCRdb's table is partial and in-frame only. The table has roughly 150,000 clones, about three quarters seen once. This entry belongs to a study of cytomegalovirus exposure and HLA in healthy donors. Germline CDR1 reads GTSNPN; CDR2 reads SVGIG (reference sequence). V was clipped by 4 bases and J by 0 bases, with 19 bases between them. The CDR3 runs to 17 residues. This TCR was recovered from a male donor in good health and CMV-seronegative. The specimen sequenced was PBMCs. This rearrangement joins TRBV30 to TRBJ1-3, with D perhaps matching TRBD1 (6 bases). CDR3 nucleotides: TGTGCCTGGAATTTTGGAGGGGGGGGGACCTCTGGAAACACCATATATTTT. Translation gives CAWNFGGGGTSGNTIYF.